This note documents a single T cell receptor (beta chain) sequence. The data originate from a study of blood T cell repertoires in COVID-19. Looking at the study overall: Both acute and convalescent COVID-19 samples were obtained from the United States, Italy and Spain. Nucleic acid was either cDNA or gDNA, and it came from T cells, B-cell-depleted T cells, or PBMCs.

The CDR3 is made up of 14 amino acids. The germline CDR1 and CDR2 sequences are LNHDA and SQIVND (reference sequence). V dropped 3 bases and J dropped 7 bases, with 12 bases sitting between them. Original methodology: Amplification of reference gene primers provided the estimated nucleated cell counts. Repertoires were generated with immunoSEQ multiplex PCR, while TCRdb's copy carries only in-frame clones and drops some. V and J calls plus clone size are reproduced from that table; the DNA served to infer D and trimming. In the table there are nearly 350,000 clones, about four fifths of which are singletons.

The genes are TRBV19 and TRBJ2-2; maybe TRBD2 (6 bases). This receptor was taken from a man between 25 and 39 years old with active or convalescent COVID-19. The material sequenced was peripheral blood. CDR3 nucleotide sequence: TGTGCCAGTAGTATTAGCCCGCGGGGCGGGGAGCTGTTTTTT. Encoded protein: CASSISPRGGELFF.